This TCR beta chain was found in a study of blood T cell repertoires in COVID-19. Study background: From T cells, B-cell-depleted T cells, or PBMCs came the material, which was cDNA or gDNA.

In germline, CDR1 is SGHRS, CDR2 YFSETQ. The V gene lost 1 base and the J gene lost 0 bases, with 7 bases spanning the gap. This CDR3 comprises 15 residues. The study assigned cohorts using participant-reported clinical history. Donors of Cohort 3 who recovered were those that had two negative PCRs, clearance, or symptom resolution. Some clones are missing from TCRdb's copy, which holds only in-frame ones; the method was immunoSEQ multiplex PCR. Here the sample spans under 150,000 clones, around 88% being singletons. Sequencing was done on a sample of PBMCs or T cells enriched from blood (not recorded which). This sequence joins TRBV5-1 and TRBJ2-2; D unclear. The receptor was isolated from a woman aged 45 to 65 who had recovered from COVID-19. The CDR3 sequence: CASSLRTANTGELFF. The CDR3 region has the DNA TGCGCCAGCAGCTTGCGTACAGCGAACACCGGGGAGCTGTTTTTT.